This T cell receptor (beta chain) was identified in a study of patients and donors after allogeneic stem cell transplantation. The CDR3 totals 12 residues. The ends were cut back, 6 bases at V and 6 bases at J, with 12 bases in the middle. From germline, CDR1 is ENHRY and CDR2 SYGVKD. Each CDR3 protein gets one entry after TCRdb re-called the RT-PCR reads with MiXCR. The repertoire holds 800,000 to 1,000,000 distinct CDR3 sequences, with 15% to 20% as singletons. Sequencing input: blood, either unsorted or a sorted T cell fraction (not recorded which). The clonotype was recovered from a human donor who was either an allogeneic HSCT recipient or a stem cell or donor lymphocyte infusion donor (not recorded which). It is not recorded whose cells these are; they may come from a transplant donor. The V call is TRBV10-3, the J call TRBJ2-7, with D unclear. CDR3 in amino acids: CAISNTAFEQYF. The CDR3 DNA is TGTGCCATCAGCAATACAGCGTTCGAGCAGTACTTC.